The 7 T cell receptor beta chains below were found in one sample sequenced in a study of CD8+ T cells in alopecia areata. Following RNA extraction, reverse transcription yielded cDNA that acted as the sequencing template. Using immunoSEQ multiplex PCR, the repertoire was profiled, and TCRdb retains in-frame clones only, with some absent. There are 150,000 to 200,000 clones in the sample; over 55% occur only once, and approximately 0.93% lies in the top ten. The treatment here: oral pan-JAK inhibitor, 5-10 mg twice daily. The sample was CD4+ T cells sorted from blood, taken at week 24, from a patient treated with tofacitinib. The receptors come from a human donor with alopecia areata.

The chain uses TRBV7-9 and TRBJ2-2, with TRBD1 matching 9 bases. Germline-derived CDR1 and CDR2 are SEHNR and FQNEAQ (reference sequence). Germline trimming cut 3 bases from V and 7 bases from J; bases unmatched to any gene: 9. This CDR3 comprises 16 residues. CDR3 DNA sequence: TGTGCCAGCAGCTTCCGAACCCGGGACAGGGTCGGGGAGCTGTTTTTT. Encoded protein: CASSFRTRDRVGELFF.

The V gene is TRBV4-3, the J gene TRBJ2-5, with TRBD2 matching 9 bases. From germline, CDR1 is LGHNA and CDR2 YSLEER. The junction had 16 bases not matched to a gene; V was cut back by 0 bases and J by 5 bases. The length of the CDR3 is 19 residues. The CDR3 nucleotides are TGCGCCAGCAGCCAAGAGTGGGGGTTAGCGGGGGCGCTGGGTGAGACCCAGTACTTC. Translating it yields CASSQEWGLAGALGETQYF.

This clone was recorded a few times. V is TRBV29-1 and J is TRBJ2-6; no firm D call. V was cut by 6 bases and J by 0 bases, with 12 bases left in between. CDR1 is SQVTM and CDR2 is ANQGSEA in the germline V gene. CDR3 size: 15 residues. The CDR3 bases are TGCAGCGTGGATTTTGAGAGCTCTGGGGCCAACGTCCTGACTTTC. Translation: CSVDFESSGANVLTF.

Details on this clone: At one end the junction does not follow the germline gene, possibly because of a read error. V is TRBV6-1 and J is TRBJ2-7, with D perhaps assigned TRBD1 or TRBD2 (5 bases each). Germline V gene sequence: CDR1 MNHNS, CDR2 SASEGT. The CDR3 covers 12 residues. CDR3 coding DNA: TGTGCCAGCAGTGAAGTCTGGGGGAAAAATACTTTC. Translated: CASSEVWGKNTF.

This chain links TRBV5-6 with TRBJ2-7, with D hard to call. This CDR3 contains 13 residues. Germline lookup yields CDR1 SGHDT and CDR2 YYEEEE. V lost 2 bases and J lost 4, with 10 bases in between. For the CDR3, the DNA is TGTGCCAGCAGCTTCACGCCATCGTACGAGCAGTACTTC. Protein sequence: CASSFTPSYEQYF.

The chain joins TRBV10-3 to TRBJ2-7; tentatively, D is TRBD2 (6 bases). The germline V gene encodes CDR1 ENHRY and CDR2 SYGVKD. The CDR3 is made up of 14 amino acids. V was trimmed by 4 bases and J by 3 bases, leaving 13 bases between them. The CDR3 DNA reads TGTGCCATCAGTGTGGGTAGCGGTCTCTACGAGCAGTACTTC. This translates into CAISVGSGLYEQYF.

The table lists this clone with a few counts. The chain is built from TRBV19 and TRBJ1-1; D is uncertain. From germline, CDR1 is LNHDA and CDR2 SQIVND (reference sequence). The CDR3 sequence is 11 residues long. The V end was cut by 3 bases, the J end by 2 bases, with 1 base between. The CDR3 DNA reads TGTGCCAGTAGTATCAACACTGAAGCTTTCTTT. This codes for CASSINTEAFF.